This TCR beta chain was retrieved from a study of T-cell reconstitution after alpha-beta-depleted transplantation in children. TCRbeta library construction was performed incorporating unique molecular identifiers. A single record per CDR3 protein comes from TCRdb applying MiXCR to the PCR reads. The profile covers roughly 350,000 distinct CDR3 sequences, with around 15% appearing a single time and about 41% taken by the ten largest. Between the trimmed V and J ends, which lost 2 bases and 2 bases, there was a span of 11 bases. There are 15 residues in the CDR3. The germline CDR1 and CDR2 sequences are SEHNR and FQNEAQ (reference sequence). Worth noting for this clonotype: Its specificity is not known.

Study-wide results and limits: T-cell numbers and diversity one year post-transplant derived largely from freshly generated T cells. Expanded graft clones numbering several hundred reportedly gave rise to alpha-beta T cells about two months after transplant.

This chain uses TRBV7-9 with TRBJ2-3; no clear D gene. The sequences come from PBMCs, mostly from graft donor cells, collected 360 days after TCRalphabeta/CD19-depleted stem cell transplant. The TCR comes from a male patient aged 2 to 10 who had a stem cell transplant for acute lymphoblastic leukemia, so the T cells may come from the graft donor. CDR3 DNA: TGTGCCAGCAGCTTACCCAAGGGAACCACAGATACGCAGTATTTT. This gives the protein CASSLPKGTTDTQYF.